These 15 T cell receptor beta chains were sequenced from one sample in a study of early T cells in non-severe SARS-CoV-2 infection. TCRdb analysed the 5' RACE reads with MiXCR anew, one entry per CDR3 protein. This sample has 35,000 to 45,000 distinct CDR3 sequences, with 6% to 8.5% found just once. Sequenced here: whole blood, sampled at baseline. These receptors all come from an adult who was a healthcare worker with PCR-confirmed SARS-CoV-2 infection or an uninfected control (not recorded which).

For the CDR3, the DNA is TGTGCCAGCACCCAAGGGGCGGAAGAGACCCAGTACTTC. Its protein product is CASTQGAEETQYF. The chain recombines TRBV28 with TRBJ2-5; possible D gene TRBD1, 5 bases. From germline, CDR1 is MDHEN and CDR2 SYDVKM. V was shortened by 7 bases and J by 3 bases, with 12 bases between the two germline ends. The CDR3 spans 13 residues. Combining the CDR3 with reference TRBV28 and TRBJ2-5 gives the whole variable domain DVKVTQSSRYLVKRTGEKVFLECVQDMDHENMFWYRQDPGLGLRLIYFSYDVKMKEKGDIPEGYSVSREKKERFSLILESASTNQTSMYLCASTQGAEETQYFGPGTRLLVL.

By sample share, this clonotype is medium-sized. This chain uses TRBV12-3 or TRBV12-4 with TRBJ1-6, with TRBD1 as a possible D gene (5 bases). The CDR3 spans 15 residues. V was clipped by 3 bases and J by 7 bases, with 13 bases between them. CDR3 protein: CASSFLQGRNSPLHF. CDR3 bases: TGTGCCAGCAGTTTCTTGCAGGGAAGAAATTCACCCCTCCACTTT.

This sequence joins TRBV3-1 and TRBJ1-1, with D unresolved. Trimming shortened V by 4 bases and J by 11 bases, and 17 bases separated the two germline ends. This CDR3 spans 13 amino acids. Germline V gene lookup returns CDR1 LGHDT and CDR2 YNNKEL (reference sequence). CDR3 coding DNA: TGTGCCAGCAGCCTTGGCCTGGATTATCGGGCTTTCTTT. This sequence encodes CASSLGLDYRAFF.

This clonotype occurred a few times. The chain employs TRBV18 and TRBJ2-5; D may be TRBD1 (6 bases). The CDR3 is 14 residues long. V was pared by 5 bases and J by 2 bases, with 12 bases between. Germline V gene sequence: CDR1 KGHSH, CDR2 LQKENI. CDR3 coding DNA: TGTGCCAGCTCATTCGACAGGAGTCAAGAGACCCAGTACTTC. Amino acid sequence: CASSFDRSQETQYF.

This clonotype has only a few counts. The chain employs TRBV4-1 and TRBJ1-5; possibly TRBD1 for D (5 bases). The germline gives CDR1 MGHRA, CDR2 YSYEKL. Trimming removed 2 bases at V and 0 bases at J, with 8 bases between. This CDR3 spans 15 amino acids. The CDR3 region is CASSQWTNSNQPQHF. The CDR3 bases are TGCGCCAGCAGCCAATGGACAAATAGCAATCAGCCCCAGCATTTT.

CDR3 nucleotides: TGCGCCAGCAGCACGGACAGATACAATGAGCAGTTCTTC. Translated, it gives CASSTDRYNEQFF. The chain uses TRBV5-1 and TRBJ2-1; TRBD1 is a possible D gene (6 bases). In germline, CDR1 is SGHRS, CDR2 YFSETQ. CDR3 length: 13 residues. V lost 4 bases and J 4 bases, leaving 9 bases between the germline ends.

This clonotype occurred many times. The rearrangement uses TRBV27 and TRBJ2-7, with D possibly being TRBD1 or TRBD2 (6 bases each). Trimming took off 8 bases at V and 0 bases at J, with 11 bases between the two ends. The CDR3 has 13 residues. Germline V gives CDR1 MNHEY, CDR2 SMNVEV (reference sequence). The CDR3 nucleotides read TGTGCCAGCGCGGGGACACACTCCTACGAGCAGTACTTC. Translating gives CASAGTHSYEQYF.

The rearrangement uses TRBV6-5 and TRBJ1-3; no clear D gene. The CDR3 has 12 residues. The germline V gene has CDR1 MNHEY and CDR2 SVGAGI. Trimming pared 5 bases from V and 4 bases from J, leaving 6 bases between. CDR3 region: CASSEQGNTIYF. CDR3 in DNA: TGTGCCAGCAGTGAACAGGGAAACACCATATATTTT.

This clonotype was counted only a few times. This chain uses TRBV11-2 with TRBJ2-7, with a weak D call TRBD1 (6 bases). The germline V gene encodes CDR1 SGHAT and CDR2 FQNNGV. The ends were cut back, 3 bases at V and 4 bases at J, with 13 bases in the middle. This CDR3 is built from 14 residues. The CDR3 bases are TGTGCCAGCAGCTTCACAGGGTCTAAATACGAGCAGTACTTC. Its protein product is CASSFTGSKYEQYF.

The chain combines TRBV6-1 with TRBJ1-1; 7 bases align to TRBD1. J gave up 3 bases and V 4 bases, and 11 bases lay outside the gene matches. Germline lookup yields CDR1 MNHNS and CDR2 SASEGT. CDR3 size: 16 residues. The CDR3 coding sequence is TGTGCCAGCAGTGCTGCCGGACAGGTTGTCGACACTGAAGCTTTCTTT. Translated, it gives CASSAAGQVVDTEAFF.

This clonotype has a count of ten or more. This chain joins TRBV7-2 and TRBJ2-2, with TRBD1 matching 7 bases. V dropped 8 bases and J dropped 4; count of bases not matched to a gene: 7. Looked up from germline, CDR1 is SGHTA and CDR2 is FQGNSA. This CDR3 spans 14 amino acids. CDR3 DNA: TGTGCCAGCCAGAGACAGGGTGCCACCGGGGAGCTGTTTTTT. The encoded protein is CASQRQGATGELFF.

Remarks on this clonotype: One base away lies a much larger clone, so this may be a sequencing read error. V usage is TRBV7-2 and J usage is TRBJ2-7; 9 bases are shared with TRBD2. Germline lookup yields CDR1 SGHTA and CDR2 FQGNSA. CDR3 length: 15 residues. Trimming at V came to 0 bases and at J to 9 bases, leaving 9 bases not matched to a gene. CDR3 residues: CASSLAGLAPVGQYF. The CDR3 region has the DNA TGTGCCAGCAGCTTAGCCGGACTAGCGCCTGTTGGGCAGTACTTC.

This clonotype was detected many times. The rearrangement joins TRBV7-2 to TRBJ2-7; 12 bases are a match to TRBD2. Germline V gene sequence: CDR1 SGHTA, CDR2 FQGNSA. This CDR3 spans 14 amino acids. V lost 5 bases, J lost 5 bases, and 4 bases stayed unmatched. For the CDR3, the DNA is TGTGCCAGCAGCGACCGGACTAGCGGGGACGAGCAGTACTTC. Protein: CASSDRTSGDEQYF.

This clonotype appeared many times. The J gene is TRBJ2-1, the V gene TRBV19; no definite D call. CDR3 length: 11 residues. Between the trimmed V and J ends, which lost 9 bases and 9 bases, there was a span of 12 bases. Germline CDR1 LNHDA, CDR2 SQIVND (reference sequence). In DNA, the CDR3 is TGTGCCAGCAGCACCGAGCGTGAGCAGTTCTTC. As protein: CASSTEREQFF.

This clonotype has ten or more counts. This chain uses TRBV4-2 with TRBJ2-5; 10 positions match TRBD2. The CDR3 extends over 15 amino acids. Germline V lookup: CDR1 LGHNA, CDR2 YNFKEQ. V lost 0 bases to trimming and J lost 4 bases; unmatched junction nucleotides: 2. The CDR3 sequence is CASSQEASGRETQYF. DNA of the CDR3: TGTGCCAGCAGCCAAGAGGCTAGCGGGAGAGAGACCCAGTACTTC.